The present entry profiles one T cell receptor (beta chain) with its context. This record belongs to a study of T cell changes during pregnancy in multiple sclerosis. The CDR3 contains 14 residues. V lost 5 bases and J lost 1; bases outside the gene matches: 5. Germline CDR1 is SGHRS and CDR2 is YFSETQ. TCRdb's table, derived via immunoSEQ multiplex PCR, lists solely in-frame clones and lacks some. The data show about 59,000 clones, approximately 90% seen once. The sequence was obtained from a female donor in good health, enrolled as a control in a pregnancy study. The sample here was peripheral blood, taken in the third trimester of pregnancy. The chain recombines TRBV5-1 with TRBJ2-5, with TRBD2 identical over 7 bases. As DNA, the CDR3 is TGCGCCAGCAGTCGCGGGAGAGGCCAAGAGACCCAGTACTTC. It specifies CASSRGRGQETQYF.